This T cell receptor (beta chain) emerged from a study of identical twins. Study-level findings and limits: Cord blood's abundant beta clonotypes had fewer insertions, unlike memory repertoires. Twins shared out-of-frame alpha sequences with excess low generation probability. Surplus twin overlap in beta out-of-frame sequences was less pronounced.

TCRdb redid the calling of the 5' RACE reads with MiXCR, one entry per CDR3 protein. The profile shows around 1.7 million distinct CDR3 sequences, under 35% of them singletons. Concerning this clonotype: Its specificity is unknown.

Germline V CDR1 and CDR2: LNHDA, SQIVND (reference sequence). The CDR3 loop spans 13 amino acids. The sequence derives from a newborn girl in good health. The chain recombines TRBV19 with TRBJ2-5; TRBD1 agrees at 10 bases. The J call is in doubt because the DNA end fits TRBJ2-7 better. The sequenced sample consisted of cord blood. The CDR3: CASSMGTGDEQYF. The CDR3 DNA reads as TGTGCCAGTAGTATGGGGACAGGGGACGAGCAGTACTTC.